This entry lists 2 T cell receptor beta chains sequenced from one sample in a study of T-cell reconstitution after alpha-beta-depleted transplantation in children. The authors prepared the TCRbeta library with unique molecular identifiers. TCRdb fed the PCR reads into MiXCR, producing one record per CDR3 protein. The sample lists approximately 340,000 distinct CDR3 sequences, approximately 10% occurring once. The input for sequencing was PBMCs from the stem cell graft donor, taken from the stem cell graft. The receptors stem from a human donor who donated a stem cell graft to a child with acute lymphoblastic leukemia.

The chain employs TRBV5-6 and TRBJ2-5; D gene uncertain. Trimming pared 1 base from V and 4 bases from J, leaving 8 bases between. This CDR3 has 13 amino acids. CDR1 and CDR2 from the germline V gene are SGHDT and YYEEEE. CDR3 amino acids: CASSLTWVETQYF. As DNA, the CDR3 is TGTGCCAGCAGCTTGACTTGGGTAGAGACCCAGTACTTC.

This clonotype showed up many times. This chain links TRBV7-9 with TRBJ2-1; 11 nucleotides line up with TRBD2. Germline V gene sequence: CDR1 SEHNR, CDR2 FQNEAQ (reference sequence). The CDR3 is made up of 15 amino acids. J lost 6 bases, V lost 5 bases, and 6 bases had no gene match. CDR3 nucleotide sequence: TGTGCCAGCAGCGAGACTAGCGGGGATCGCAATGAGCAGTTCTTC. Translating gives CASSETSGDRNEQFF.